These T cell receptor beta chains were read from a single sample in a study of blood T cell repertoires in COVID-19. Assay: immunoSEQ multiplex PCR; the TCRdb copy retains only in-frame clones and omits some. The data show about 230,000 clones, with 70% to 85% seen just once and 1.5% to 2% held by the top ten. Specimen: PBMCs or T cells enriched from blood (not recorded which). These receptor sequences come from a man in his sixties who had recovered from COVID-19. The CDR3 runs from the conserved cysteine through the conserved F or W. The D gene is left open where the match is weak. The listing skips clone size in some rows; elsewhere it reads once, few, many or a size class.

>TRBV3-1/TRBV3-2|NA|TRBJ2-3|16|NA
TGTGCCAGCAGCCAGAGAAACCGGGATCTCACAGATACGCAGTATTTT
CASSQRNRDLTDTQYF
>TRBV4-2|NA|TRBJ1-2|14|NA
TGTGCCAGCAGCCAAGACCCCAGGGCGGATGGCTACACCTTC
CASSQDPRADGYTF
>TRBV7-6|once|TRBJ2-4|15|TRBD1
TGTGCCAGCAGCTCCTCCGGGACAGGGGGAAACATTCAGTACTTC
CASSSSGTGGNIQYF
>TRBV3-1/TRBV3-2|NA|TRBJ2-5|15|TRBD2
TGTGCCAGCAGCCAAGGGCTAGCGGGAGAAGAGACCCAGTACTTC
CASSQGLAGEETQYF
>TRBV4-1|NA|TRBJ2-1|21|TRBD2
TGCGCCAGCAGCCAAGACCCCACTAGCGGGGGGATGAGCAGGTCCTACAATGAGCAGTTCTTC
CASSQDPTSGGMSRSYNEQFF
>TRBV12-2|NA|TRBJ1-1|15|NA
TGTGCAAGTCGCATTCTACAGGGGGTGAACACTGAAGCTTTCTTT
CASRILQGVNTEAFF
>TRBV6-5|NA|TRBJ1-1|13|TRBD1
TGTGCCAGCAGTACCGACAGGGACACTGAAGCTTTCTTT
CASSTDRDTEAFF
>TRBV6-5|once|TRBJ1-1|14|NA
TGTGCCAGCAGTTACTCGGCGGGGGAAACTGAAGCTTTCTTT
CASSYSAGETEAFF
>TRBV9|once|TRBJ1-3|17|TRBD1
TGTGCCAGCAGCGCGAGGGGACAGGGGACTTCTGGAAACACCATATATTTT
CASSARGQGTSGNTIYF
>TRBV6-5|NA|TRBJ1-2|14|TRBD1
TGTGCCAGCACCTCGCTACAGGGGCGTTATGGCTACACCTTC
CASTSLQGRYGYTF
>TRBV2|NA|TRBJ2-1|14|TRBD1
TGTGCCAGCAGTGGGACAGGGACAAACAATGAGCAGTTCTTC
CASSGTGTNNEQFF
>TRBV29-1|NA|TRBJ1-2|13|TRBD1
TGCAGCGTTGAGAAGACAGGGAACTATGGCTACACCTTC
CSVEKTGNYGYTF
>TRBV5-5|NA|TRBJ1-1|14|TRBD1
TGTGCCAGCAGCGGGACAGCCTCAAACACTGAAGCTTTCTTT
CASSGTASNTEAFF
>TRBV7-7|NA|TRBJ2-7|17|NA
TGTGCTAGCAGCTTGTCCCCCTCGACAGGTGGTTCGGGTGAGCAGTACTTC
CASSLSPSTGGSGEQYF
>TRBV11-2|NA|TRBJ1-2|13|NA
TGTGCCAGCAGCTTCACGGGGATGGGTGGCTACACCTTC
CASSFTGMGGYTF
>TRBV5-1|NA|TRBJ2-5|15|NA
TGCGCCAGCAGCACCCACTCGACTAGCCAAGAGACCCAGTACTTC
CASSTHSTSQETQYF
>TRBV24-1|NA|TRBJ1-2|11|NA
TGTGCCACCAGTGACCATTATGGCTACACCTTC
CATSDHYGYTF
>TRBV6-5|few|TRBJ2-7|13|NA
TGTGCCAGCAGTTATCGGAGGGGATACGAGCAGTACTTC
CASSYRRGYEQYF
>TRBV2|NA|TRBJ1-1|16|NA
TGTGCCAGCAGTGAAGCGGCCAGTCTTTCGGGGTCTGAAGCTTTCTTT
CASSEAASLSGSEAFF
>TRBV3-1/TRBV3-2|NA|TRBJ1-1|16|TRBD1
TGTGCCAGCAGCCAATTCGGACAGGGGAAGCGGACTGAAGCTTTCTTT
CASSQFGQGKRTEAFF
>TRBV7-9|NA|TRBJ2-5|16|TRBD2
TGTGCCAGCAGCTTTGGTGGAGCTAGCGGGGTAGAGACCCAGTACTTC
CASSFGGASGVETQYF
>TRBV5-4|NA|TRBJ2-2|16|TRBD1
TGTGCCAGCAGTTTACCGGGACAGGAGATCACCGGGGAGCTGTTTTTT
CASSLPGQEITGELFF
>TRBV6-1|NA|TRBJ1-5|14|NA
TGTGCCAGCAGTGAACATCCCCAGGGCCAGCCCCAGCATTTT
CASSEHPQGQPQHF
>TRBV30|NA|TRBJ2-5|17|TRBD2
TGTGCCTGGAGTGTTTCGTTTAGCGGGGAACATCAAGAGACCCAGTACTTC
CAWSVSFSGEHQETQYF
>TRBV4-3|NA|TRBJ1-4|15|TRBD1
TGCGCCAGCAGCAACCGACAGGGGGCGGATGAAAAACTGTTTTTT
CASSNRQGADEKLFF
>TRBV7-6|once|TRBJ2-2|14|NA
TGTGCCAGCAGCTATGGACAGTACACCGGGGAGCTGTTTTTT
CASSYGQYTGELFF
>TRBV4-3|NA|TRBJ2-5|15|NA
TGCGCCAGCAGCCAAGATCTAACGGTCCAAGAGACCCAGTACTTC
CASSQDLTVQETQYF
>TRBV5-3|NA|TRBJ1-1|19|NA
TGTGCCAGAAGCTGGCGGGGAGCGAGGTGGGGCCCGGGGGACACTGAAGCTTTCTTT
CARSWRGARWGPGDTEAFF
>TRBV5-1|NA|TRBJ1-1|14|NA
TGCGCCAGCAGCATTCAGGGGTGGAACACTGAAGCTTTCTTT
CASSIQGWNTEAFF
>TRBV7-2|NA|TRBJ1-2|16|TRBD1
TGTGCCAGCAGCTTAGACCCGGGGACAGGGTTCTATGGCTACACCTTC
CASSLDPGTGFYGYTF
>TRBV5-4|NA|TRBJ2-3|15|TRBD1
TGTGCCAGCAGCGGCGACAGGGGGCGACGAGATACGCAGTATTTT
CASSGDRGRRDTQYF
>TRBV19|NA|TRBJ1-6|13|NA
TGTGCCAGTAGTGGATTAGCCCCAACACCCCTCCACTTT
CASSGLAPTPLHF
>TRBV24-1|NA|TRBJ1-2|14|TRBD1
TGTGCCACCAGTGACAACAGGGGCGCCTATGGCTACACCTTC
CATSDNRGAYGYTF
>TRBV11-2|NA|TRBJ2-3|15|TRBD2
TGTGCCAGCAGCTTTTCGGCGGGGGAGACAGATACGCAGTATTTT
CASSFSAGETDTQYF
>TRBV6-1|NA|TRBJ2-3|15|NA
TGTGCCAGCAGTGAAACAGGGCGAAACACAGATACGCAGTATTTT
CASSETGRNTDTQYF
>TRBV5-1|NA|TRBJ2-3|14|TRBD1
TGCGCCAGCACCTTGACAGGGGGCACAGATACGCAGTATTTT
CASTLTGGTDTQYF
>TRBV2|NA|TRBJ2-7|12|TRBD1
TGTGCCAGCAGAGACAGGGTGGTTGAGCAGTACTTC
CASRDRVVEQYF
>TRBV5-1|few|TRBJ2-3|15|NA
TGCGCCAGCAGGCTTGTTGGCGGGGATACAGATACGCAGTATTTT
CASRLVGGDTDTQYF
>TRBV7-6|NA|TRBJ2-2|17|TRBD1
TGTGCCAGCAGCTCTATTCCTGGGACAGGGGGTAGCGGGGAGCTGTTTTTT
CASSSIPGTGGSGELFF
>TRBV4-3|NA|TRBJ1-2|13|NA
TGCGCCAGCAGCCAGGAGGGCCTCTATGGCTACACCTTC
CASSQEGLYGYTF
>TRBV5-1|NA|TRBJ1-2|13|NA
TGCGCCAGCAGCTTGGCCAATAACTATGGCTACACCTTC
CASSLANNYGYTF
>TRBV19|NA|TRBJ1-4|19|TRBD1
TGTGCCAGTAGTACCACTCGGGACAGGAGACTCGCAACTAATGAAAAACTGTTTTTT
CASSTTRDRRLATNEKLFF
>TRBV11-1|NA|TRBJ1-1|14|NA
TGTGCCACCCAGTTAGGGGGACTGAACACTGAAGCTTTCTTT
CATQLGGLNTEAFF
>TRBV7-8|once|TRBJ1-5|13|TRBD1
TGTGCCAGCAGTTGGACAGGGAATCAGCCCCAGCATTTT
CASSWTGNQPQHF
>TRBV29-1|NA|TRBJ1-1|13|NA
TGCAGCGTTGCATCAGCTGGGGGGACTGAAGCTTTCTTT
CSVASAGGTEAFF
>TRBV6-6|NA|TRBJ1-5|15|NA
TGTGCCAGCAGTTACTCGTCTGTCAGTAATCAGCCCCAGCATTTT
CASSYSSVSNQPQHF
>TRBV19|NA|TRBJ2-6|13|NA
TGTGCCAGCAAAGCCTCTGGGGCCAACGTCCTGACTTTC
CASKASGANVLTF
>TRBV7-9|once|TRBJ1-3|21|NA
TGTGCCAGCACCCCTCGTGGTCGATCACAGGGTCCGAATCACTCTGGAAACACCATATATTTT
CASTPRGRSQGPNHSGNTIYF
>TRBV5-4|NA|TRBJ2-3|14|NA
TGTGCCAGCAGACCTGAGCTCGGCACAGATACGCAGTATTTT
CASRPELGTDTQYF
>TRBV6-2/TRBV6-3|NA|TRBJ2-3|16|TRBD2
TGTGCCAGCAGTTACGGGCGGGGGACTAGCACAGATACGCAGTATTTT
CASSYGRGTSTDTQYF
>TRBV18|NA|TRBJ2-5|13|NA
TGTGCCAGCTCACAGGGGTCCCAAGAGACCCAGTACTTC
CASSQGSQETQYF
>TRBV11-1|NA|TRBJ2-5|15|TRBD2
TGTGCCAGCAGCGCACTAGCGGGGAGCCAAGAGACCCAGTACTTC
CASSALAGSQETQYF